The 15 T cell receptor beta chains reported below all come from one sample, sequenced in a study of OX40 agonist ivuxolimab in advanced cancers. The data were produced by immunoSEQ multiplex PCR, yet TCRdb's version contains in-frame clones alone and is incomplete. The sample holds roughly 53,000 clones, 60% to 80% seen once. Sequences were derived from CD4+ or CD8+ T cells sorted from blood, sampled in a trial of the OX40 agonist ivuxolimab. These receptor sequences come from an adult with an advanced solid tumor such as melanoma, head and neck, liver or kidney cancer.

This clone has only a few counts. This chain joins TRBV9 and TRBJ1-1; 7 bases line up with TRBD1. This CDR3 comprises 14 residues. The V and J ends lost 2 bases and 7 bases, in that order; junction bases with no gene match: 8. The germline V gene encodes CDR1 SGDLS and CDR2 YYNGEE. The CDR3, as DNA: TGTGCCAGCAGCGTCGACCCCCGGGACAGTGAAGCTTTCTTT. It is translated as CASSVDPRDSEAFF.

The chain has TRBV13 and TRBJ1-5; D remains unclear. Germline V gives CDR1 PRHDT, CDR2 FYEKMQ (reference sequence). CDR3 length: 18 amino acids. Trimming left V 5 bases short and J 2 bases short, with 22 bases between. CDR3 region: CASSLIFGDPWGNQPQHF. The CDR3 DNA is TGTGCCAGCAGCCTTATTTTCGGCGACCCCTGGGGCAATCAGCCCCAGCATTTT. Variable domain in full (rest from reference TRBV13 and TRBJ1-5): AAGVIQSPRHLIKEKRETATLKCYPIPRHDTVYWYQQGPGQDPQFLISFYEKMQSDKGSIPDRFSAQQFSDYHSELNMSSLELGDSALYFCASSLIFGDPWGNQPQHFGDGTRLSIL.

The rearrangement joins TRBV27 to TRBJ1-6, with TRBD1 matching 8 bases. V was clipped by 11 bases and J by 7 bases; unmatched bases: 7. Germline lookup yields CDR1 MNHEY and CDR2 SMNVEV (reference sequence). This CDR3 has 13 residues. CDR3 sequence (DNA): TGTGCCGTCCGACAGGGGAACAATTCACCCCTCCACTTT. This encodes CAVRQGNNSPLHF.

The chain couples TRBV7-8 to TRBJ1-1; 9 bases are a match to TRBD1. The CDR3 contains 15 residues. J lost 4 bases, V lost 4 bases, and 7 bases had no gene match. Germline CDR1 SGHVS, CDR2 FQNEAQ. The chain's CDR3 is CASSSGQGRITEAFF. In DNA, the CDR3 is TGTGCCAGCAGCTCTGGACAGGGGAGAATCACTGAAGCTTTCTTT.

The rearrangement links TRBV14 to TRBJ1-4; D is ambiguous. V lost 0 bases and J 10 bases, leaving 6 bases between the germline ends. The germline V gene encodes CDR1 SGHDN and CDR2 FVKESK. The CDR3 sequence is 12 residues long. The CDR3 reads CASSQDLRKLFF. The DNA of the CDR3 is TGTGCCAGCAGCCAAGATCTACGAAAACTGTTTTTT.

The V call is TRBV19, the J call TRBJ1-2; no reliable D call. Trimming stripped 3 bases from V and 5 bases from J, with 10 bases between. Germline V gives CDR1 LNHDA, CDR2 SQIVND (reference sequence). The CDR3 extends over 13 amino acids. The CDR3 DNA reads as TGTGCCAGTAGTATTCAAAAGTTTTATGGCTACACCTTC. This gives the protein CASSIQKFYGYTF.

The chain combines TRBV12-5 with TRBJ2-5; 9 bases fit TRBD2. The V and J ends lost 5 bases and 4 bases, in that order; junction bases with no gene match: 5. This CDR3 has 14 residues. Looked up from germline, CDR1 is LGHNT and CDR2 is FRNRAP. This chain's CDR3 is CASGPAGGRETQYF. CDR3 DNA sequence: TGTGCTAGTGGTCCCGCGGGGGGGCGAGAGACCCAGTACTTC.

V gene TRBV28 combines with J gene TRBJ1-1; D remains unclear. Trimming stripped 1 base from V and 5 bases from J, with 11 bases between. CDR1 is MDHEN and CDR2 is SYDVKM in the germline V gene. This CDR3 has 14 amino acids. The CDR3 sequence is CASSLSPGVTEAFF. The CDR3 bases are TGTGCCAGCAGTTTATCTCCGGGTGTGACTGAAGCTTTCTTT. Based on the CDR3 plus reference TRBV28 and TRBJ1-1, the full variable domain is DVKVTQSSRYLVKRTGEKVFLECVQDMDHENMFWYRQDPGLGLRLIYFSYDVKMKEKGDIPEGYSVSREKKERFSLILESASTNQTSMYLCASSLSPGVTEAFFGQGTRLTVV.

The chain combines TRBV7-2 with TRBJ2-5; tentative D call: TRBD1 (5 bases). This CDR3 is 14 amino acids long. Germline lookup yields CDR1 SGHTA and CDR2 FQGNSA. Trimming cost V 5 bases and J 1 base, with 11 bases left between them. The CDR3 region is CASSRRQSQETQYF. The CDR3 DNA follows: TGTGCCAGCAGCCGACGACAGTCCCAAGAGACCCAGTACTTC. The full variable domain, rest sourced from reference TRBV7-2 and TRBJ2-5, is GAGVSQSPSNKVTEKGKDVELRCDPISGHTALYWYRQSLGQGLEFLIYFQGNSAPDKSGLPSDRFSAERTGGSVSTLTIQRTQQEDSAVYLCASSRRQSQETQYFGPGTRLLVL.

This clone was observed once. The V gene is TRBV4-2, the J gene TRBJ1-2; 7 nucleotides align to TRBD1. The ends lost 5 bases at V and 7 bases at J; junction bases unmatched: 10. The CDR3 runs to 14 residues. CDR1 LGHNA and CDR2 YNFKEQ come from the germline V gene. The CDR3 here is CASSLAQGTRGYTF. DNA of the CDR3: TGTGCCAGCAGCTTGGCACAGGGGACCCGTGGCTACACCTTC.

The chain has TRBV27 and TRBJ2-3; 10 positions match TRBD1. The CDR3 consists of 17 residues. Germline-derived CDR1 and CDR2 are MNHEY and SMNVEV (reference sequence). V lost 6 bases to trimming and J lost 4 bases; unmatched junction nucleotides: 13. CDR3 sequence (DNA): TGTGCCAGCAGCCTATTAGTGAGACAGGGGGCCCCAGATACGCAGTATTTT. It codes for CASSLLVRQGAPDTQYF.

This chain uses TRBV28 with TRBJ2-1, with 7 nucleotides matching TRBD2. With 6 bases clipped from V and 0 bases from J, the junction kept 2 bases outside the gene matches. CDR1 is MDHEN, CDR2 SYDVKM, per germline. The CDR3 has 14 amino acids. The CDR3 bases are TGTGCCAGCAGCAGGACTAGCTCCTACAATGAGCAGTTCTTC. Translating gives CASSRTSSYNEQFF.

The rearrangement joins TRBV20-1 to TRBJ2-1; D gene unclear. Germline V gene lookup returns CDR1 DFQATT and CDR2 SNEGSKA (reference sequence). V was cut by 6 bases and J by 7 bases, with 10 bases left in between. CDR3 size: 11 residues. The CDR3 reads CSATQWNEQFF. CDR3 nucleotides: TGCAGTGCAACTCAATGGAATGAGCAGTTCTTC.

The chain is built from TRBV19 and TRBJ2-6; D ambiguous. This CDR3 has 15 amino acids. V was cut by 3 bases and J by 0 bases, with 6 bases left in between. Germline V lookup: CDR1 LNHDA, CDR2 SQIVND (reference sequence). The CDR3 region has the DNA TGTGCCAGTAGTATCGGGTACTCTGGGGCCAACGTCCTGACTTTC. Its protein product is CASSIGYSGANVLTF.

This clone was detected only a few times. This chain links TRBV5-1 with TRBJ2-7, with 8 bases matching TRBD2. Trimming took 1 base from V and 2 from J; bases not matched to a gene: 11. Per the germline V gene, CDR1 is SGHRS and CDR2 is YFSETQ. The CDR3 has 17 residues. CDR3 loop: CASSLFGRTAGAYEQYF. The CDR3 DNA is TGCGCCAGCAGCTTGTTTGGGCGGACAGCGGGAGCCTACGAGCAGTACTTC. The complete variable domain, with remaining parts taken from reference TRBV5-1 and TRBJ2-7, reads KAGVTQTPRYLIKTRGQQVTLSCSPISGHRSVSWYQQTPGQGLQFLFEYFSETQRNKGNFPGRFSGRQFSNSRSEMNVSTLELGDSALYLCASSLFGRTAGAYEQYFGPGTRLTVT.